This T cell receptor (beta chain) was retrieved from a study of cytomegalovirus exposure and HLA in healthy donors. Study information: Earlier, 150 million to 200 million T cells were analyzed, and some 120 million unique TCR beta sequences were found among them. Study observations and caveats: A later analysis linked a missense variant in DCLRE1C to the trimming of TCR beta V and J genes.

With V trimmed by 6 bases and J by 1 base, 8 bases remained unmatched. The CDR3 consists of 15 residues. Germline V lookup: CDR1 ENHRY, CDR2 SYGVKD. This clone showed up just once. The antigen remains unidentified. The PCR made use of 60 Vbeta and 13 Jbeta primers. Clones were sequenced by immunoSEQ multiplex PCR, and TCRdb holds only the in-frame ones, with some missing. The table records just over 150,000 clones, about 85% of them present only once. The TCR sequence derives from a man in his late teens or twenties in good health and CMV-seronegative. The specimen sequenced was PBMCs. This chain uses TRBV10-3 with TRBJ2-7; 8 nucleotides match TRBD2. The CDR3 sequence: CAIRGVTGGSYEQYF. Here the CDR3 DNA reads TGTGCCATCAGGGGCGTGACGGGGGGGTCCTACGAGCAGTACTTC.